Following are 27 T cell receptor beta chains from one sample sequenced in a study of blood T cell repertoires in COVID-19. The data were produced by immunoSEQ multiplex PCR, yet TCRdb's version contains in-frame clones alone and is incomplete. Seen here are tens of thousands of clones, 75% to 90% observed once, and the top ten hold 6.5% to 9%. Material: peripheral blood. The origin of the receptors is a man aged 25 to 40 with acute or convalescent COVID-19.

This chain links TRBV28 with TRBJ1-1; the D gene is possibly TRBD1 (5 bases). V was trimmed by 3 bases and J by 4 bases, leaving 12 bases between them. Germline CDR1 MDHEN, CDR2 SYDVKM. The CDR3 extends over 14 amino acids. CDR3 protein: CASSLRGGITEAFF. CDR3 sequence (DNA): TGTGCCAGCAGTTTGCGGGGGGGGATCACTGAAGCTTTCTTT. Full variable domain (rest looked up from reference TRBV28 and TRBJ1-1): DVKVTQSSRYLVKRTGEKVFLECVQDMDHENMFWYRQDPGLGLRLIYFSYDVKMKEKGDIPEGYSVSREKKERFSLILESASTNQTSMYLCASSLRGGITEAFFGQGTRLTVV.

The V gene is TRBV7-9, the J gene TRBJ2-2; 12 bases match TRBD1. The germline gives CDR1 SEHNR, CDR2 FQNEAQ (reference sequence). The CDR3 loop spans 14 amino acids. CDR3 in amino acids: CVLRGQGAYGELFF. The DNA for the CDR3 is TGTGTACTACGGGGACAGGGGGCTTACGGGGAGCTGTTTTTT.

This chain links TRBV27 with TRBJ2-7, with TRBD1 identical over 11 bases. Germline CDR1 is MNHEY and CDR2 is SMNVEV (reference sequence). The V segment lost 4 bases and the J segment 5 bases; nucleotides outside the gene matches: 7. This CDR3 has 15 residues. The CDR3 DNA follows: TGTGCCAGCAGTTCCTCCGGGACAGGGGGGAACGAGCAGTACTTC. This encodes CASSSSGTGGNEQYF.

This chain connects TRBV30 to TRBJ2-2; no reliable D call. Germline loops: CDR1 GTSNPN, CDR2 SVGIG (reference sequence). Trimming cost V 3 bases and J 3 bases, with 14 bases left between them. This CDR3 comprises 15 residues. CDR3 in DNA: TGTGCCTGGAGAGTCAAATCTCGGGACACCGGGGAGCTGTTTTTT. Its translation is CAWRVKSRDTGELFF.

This chain uses TRBV24-1 with TRBJ2-3, with TRBD2 as a possible D gene (6 bases). The CDR3 totals 14 residues. The V end was cut by 3 bases, the J end by 3 bases, with 9 bases between. Germline CDR1 is KGHDR and CDR2 is SFDVKD. CDR3 residues: CATSDPGRTDTQYF. The CDR3, as DNA: TGTGCCACCAGTGATCCCGGGAGAACAGATACGCAGTATTTT.

V and J are TRBV6-1 and TRBJ1-1; D is possibly TRBD1 (6 bases). V lost 1 base to trimming and J lost 0 bases, with 9 bases between them. The CDR3 is made up of 15 amino acids. Germline V gene lookup returns CDR1 MNHNS and CDR2 SASEGT. CDR3 nucleotides: TGTGCCAGCAGTGAAGAGGGGGAAATGAACACTGAAGCTTTCTTT. Translation: CASSEEGEMNTEAFF.

This clone was counted once. The V and J genes are TRBV28 and TRBJ1-1, with 9 bases matching TRBD1. The trim removed 3 bases at V and 2 bases at J, leaving 7 bases unmatched. Germline values: CDR1 MDHEN, CDR2 SYDVKM. This CDR3 has 16 amino acids. The CDR3: CASSFGTGISNTEAFF. The CDR3 coding sequence is TGTGCCAGCAGTTTCGGGACAGGGATATCTAACACTGAAGCTTTCTTT.

The chain recombines TRBV18 with TRBJ2-4; tentatively, D is TRBD1 (5 bases). The V end lost 6 bases, the J end lost 0 bases, and 18 bases lay between the germline ends. Looked up from germline, CDR1 is KGHSH and CDR2 is LQKENI. CDR3 size: 17 residues. Here the CDR3 reads CASSPSLGDLAKNIQYF. Written as DNA, the CDR3 is TGTGCCAGCTCCCCGAGTCTAGGGGATCTAGCCAAAAACATTCAGTACTTC.

This clone was recorded once. As DNA, the CDR3 is TGTGCCAGCAGCCCCCTAGCGGGAGGAGCGGATACGCAGTATTTT. Its translation is CASSPLAGGADTQYF. V usage is TRBV11-1 and J usage is TRBJ2-3, with 11 bases lining up with TRBD2. The CDR3 sequence is 15 residues long. In germline, CDR1 is SGHAT, CDR2 FQDESV (reference sequence). Trimming took 5 bases from V and 6 from J; bases not matched to a gene: 7.

This clone was seen only once. V gene TRBV27 combines with J gene TRBJ2-1; D gene ambiguous. CDR1 is MNHEY and CDR2 is SMNVEV in the germline V gene (reference sequence). The CDR3 length is 15 residues. Trimming removed 6 bases at V and 5 bases at J, with 17 bases between. In nucleotides, the CDR3 is TGTGCCAGCAGCCCCTCGGTGCGGAGTAACAATGAGCAGTTCTTC. Its protein is CASSPSVRSNNEQFF.

This clone was observed once. The gene calls are TRBV3-1 (or the pseudogene TRBV3-2) and TRBJ2-5; D gene uncertain. The CDR3 extends over 16 amino acids. The germline V and J ends were trimmed by 0 bases and 4 bases, with 15 bases remaining between them. CDR1 and CDR2 (germline): LGHDT, YNNKEL (reference sequence). CDR3 amino acids: CASSQDPLFDLETQYF. CDR3 DNA sequence: TGTGCCAGCAGCCAAGATCCACTATTTGATTTAGAGACCCAGTACTTC.

The chain has TRBV7-9 and TRBJ2-1, with 9 bases that match TRBD2. Looked up from germline, CDR1 is SEHNR and CDR2 is FQNEAQ (reference sequence). The CDR3 runs to 16 residues. J gave up 3 bases and V 4 bases, and 7 bases lay outside the gene matches. The CDR3 sequence is CASSSPGGRVYNEQFF. CDR3 DNA sequence: TGTGCCAGCAGCTCCCCTGGCGGGAGGGTCTACAATGAGCAGTTCTTC.

This rearrangement joins TRBV28 to TRBJ2-1; the match to TRBD2 covers 13 bases. Looked up from germline, CDR1 is MDHEN and CDR2 is SYDVKM. Trimming took 5 bases from V and 10 from J; bases not matched to a gene: 11. The CDR3 is 16 amino acids. The CDR3, as DNA: TGTGCCAGCAGTACCAGGACTAGCGGGAGTAGATACGAGCAGTTCTTC. Amino acids: CASSTRTSGSRYEQFF.

V is TRBV28 and J is TRBJ2-4; D perhaps matches TRBD1 (6 bases). V was clipped by 5 bases and J by 2 bases, with 10 bases between them. CDR1 is MDHEN and CDR2 is SYDVKM in the germline V gene. This CDR3 spans 14 amino acids. As DNA, the CDR3 is TGTGCCAGCAGTCCACAGGGTTCCAAAAACATTCAGTACTTC. Its protein is CASSPQGSKNIQYF.

J is TRBJ2-1 and V is TRBV18, with TRBD2 as a possible D gene (6 bases). CDR3 length: 19 amino acids. Germline CDR1 KGHSH, CDR2 LQKENI. Trimming left V 4 bases short and J 8 bases short, with 30 bases between. Written as DNA, the CDR3 is TGTGCCAGCTCACAAACTATAGCCAGTAGGGCGGGATTACGGGATGAGCAGTTCTTC. Residues: CASSQTIASRAGLRDEQFF.

The table lists this clone with a few counts. The genes are TRBV3-1 (or the pseudogene TRBV3-2) and TRBJ1-6; 7 bases align to TRBD1. The CDR3 is made up of 15 amino acids. The germline V gene has CDR1 LGHDT and CDR2 YNNKEL (reference sequence). V was clipped by 4 bases and J by 6 bases; unmatched bases: 6. The CDR3 nucleotides read TGTGCCAGCAGCCTCAATCAGGGGGGTAATTCACCCCTCCACTTT. Residues: CASSLNQGGNSPLHF.

This clone showed up just a few times. V usage is TRBV9 and J usage is TRBJ2-1, with 8 positions matching TRBD2. V gave up 3 bases and J gave up 6 bases; unmatched junction bases: 2. The length of the CDR3 is 13 residues. In germline, CDR1 is SGDLS, CDR2 YYNGEE. The CDR3 is CASSGTSGNEQFF. The CDR3 region has the DNA TGTGCCAGCAGCGGAACTAGCGGCAATGAGCAGTTCTTC.

In this sample, this clone turned up a few times. V and J are TRBV6-6 and TRBJ2-1; TRBD2 aligns across 11 bases. The CDR3 covers 15 residues. V lost 6 bases and J lost 7; bases outside the gene matches: 8. Per germline, CDR1 MNHNY and CDR2 SVGAGI (reference sequence). CDR3 protein: CASRPTSGRVNEQFF. The CDR3 DNA reads TGTGCCAGCAGGCCCACTAGCGGGAGAGTGAATGAGCAGTTCTTC.

The rearrangement uses TRBV9 and TRBJ2-2; TRBD2 matches 8 bases. Germline trimming cut 0 bases from V and 5 bases from J; bases unmatched to any gene: 12. Germline assignment: CDR1 SGDLS and CDR2 YYNGEE. This CDR3 contains 18 residues. The CDR3 is CASSVGSGRARRTGELFF. The CDR3 nucleotides are TGTGCCAGCAGCGTAGGATCCGGGAGGGCCAGGAGGACCGGGGAGCTGTTTTTT. The entire variable domain, with the rest obtained from reference TRBV9 and TRBJ2-2, is as follows: DSGVTQTPKHLITATGQRVTLRCSPRSGDLSVYWYQQSLDQGLQFLIQYYNGEERAKGNILERFSAQQFPDLHSELNLSSLELGDSALYFCASSVGSGRARRTGELFFGEGSRLTVL.

With respect to this clone: Other DNA sequences within the sample encode an identical CDR3. The rearrangement joins TRBV5-1 to TRBJ2-7; 7 bases match TRBD2. V was pared by 0 bases and J by 4 bases, with 4 bases of the junction left unmatched. The CDR3 length is 14 residues. Germline CDR1 is SGHRS and CDR2 is YFSETQ. Written as DNA, the CDR3 is TGCGCCAGCAGCTTGGCCGGGGGGTCGTACGAGCAGTACTTC. This encodes CASSLAGGSYEQYF.

J is TRBJ1-5 and V is TRBV6-5, with TRBD1 as a possible D gene (5 bases). This CDR3 has 13 amino acids. V lost 9 bases and J lost 7, with 16 bases in between. CDR1 MNHEY and CDR2 SVGAGI come from the germline V gene. The CDR3 loop is CASNRQHRQPQHF. DNA for the CDR3: TGTGCCAGTAACCGACAGCACCGGCAGCCCCAGCATTTT.

This rearrangement joins TRBV30 to TRBJ1-2; D uncertain. This CDR3 spans 13 amino acids. Germline assignment: CDR1 GTSNPN and CDR2 SVGIG (reference sequence). V lost 2 bases and J 2 bases, leaving 9 bases between the germline ends. CDR3 region: CAWSLGTNYGYTF. The CDR3 DNA is TGTGCCTGGAGTTTGGGCACAAACTATGGCTACACCTTC.

This clone was counted only a few times. This chain connects TRBV24-1 to TRBJ2-3; 7 nucleotides agree with TRBD1. This CDR3 has 14 residues. Germline CDR1 and CDR2: KGHDR and SFDVKD. Trimming cost V 3 bases and J 3 bases; bases outside gene matches: 2. The CDR3 loop is CATSDARGTDTQYF. The CDR3 nucleotides are TGTGCCACCAGTGATGCCAGGGGGACAGATACGCAGTATTTT.

This clone came up once. The chain employs TRBV14 and TRBJ2-2; possible D gene TRBD1, 5 bases. Trimming shortened V by 10 bases and J by 4 bases, and 13 bases separated the two germline ends. Per germline, CDR1 SGHDN and CDR2 FVKESK. This CDR3 has 13 residues. DNA of the CDR3: TGTGCCACTACCACAGGTCTCACCGGGGAGCTGTTTTTT. It codes for CATTTGLTGELFF.

J is TRBJ2-1 and V is TRBV3-1 (or the pseudogene TRBV3-2); tentatively, D is TRBD2 (5 bases). Germline V gene data show CDR1 as LGHDT and CDR2 as YNNKEL (reference sequence). Trimming removed 4 bases from V and 6 bases from J, with 13 bases in between. This CDR3 is 14 amino acids long. This CDR3 is CASSPTTGSNEQFF. The CDR3 DNA follows: TGTGCCAGCAGCCCTACCACGGGGTCCAATGAGCAGTTCTTC.

The CDR3 nucleotides are TGTGCCAGCAGACAGGGCCCCTTGAGCAATCAGCCCCAGCATTTT. This encodes CASRQGPLSNQPQHF. The genes are TRBV6-5 and TRBJ1-5; the D gene is possibly TRBD1 (6 bases). V was trimmed by 6 bases and J by 1 base, leaving 13 bases between them. This CDR3 has 15 amino acids. CDR1 and CDR2 from the germline V gene are MNHEY and SVGAGI.

This chain uses TRBV5-4 with TRBJ2-1; the match to TRBD2 covers 8 bases. The CDR3 loop spans 16 amino acids. Per germline, CDR1 SGHNT and CDR2 YYREEE (reference sequence). With 4 bases clipped from V and 4 bases from J, the junction kept 10 bases outside the gene matches. CDR3 sequence reads: CASSIPSGSGYNEQFF. CDR3 bases: TGTGCCAGCAGCATACCGAGCGGGAGCGGATACAATGAGCAGTTCTTC.